The TCR beta chain under discussion was sequenced for a study of PD-1 and CTLA-4 blockade in melanoma. Profiling relied on immunoSEQ multiplex PCR, and the TCRdb table lists in-frame clones only, not all of them. The sample lists tens of thousands of clones; 85% to 95% were seen once. The ends were cut back, 3 bases at V and 6 bases at J, with 6 bases in the middle. Germline CDR1 MNHNY, CDR2 SVGAGI (reference sequence). The CDR3 length is 12 residues. This TCR derives from a human donor with melanoma. The sample here was CD8+ T cells from peripheral blood, taken from a patient given anti-PD-1 treatment. The V call is TRBV6-6, the J call TRBJ2-1, with D perhaps being TRBD1 or TRBD2 (5 bases each). CDR3 region: CASSYGGNEQFF. For the CDR3, the DNA is TGTGCCAGCAGTTATGGGGGCAATGAGCAGTTCTTC.